This TCR beta chain was found in a study of read filtering for tumor transcriptome and immune sequencing. This CDR3 has 16 amino acids. Trimming cost V 4 bases and J 1 base; bases outside gene matches: 6. Germline V gives CDR1 SGHRS, CDR2 YFSETQ. This clonotype came up many times. Its specificity is unknown. From about 400 ng of RNA, a library with molecular barcoded alpha/delta and beta/gamma adaptors was made. One entry per CDR3 protein results from TCRdb running MiXCR on the reads. The sample records around 40,000 distinct CDR3 sequences, approximately 12% being singletons. Sampling of bone marrow took place during active disease in every patient. Overall study findings and caveats: Dropping single-read clonotypes raised IR-seq and RNA-seq shared-clonotype correlation. About four fifths of IR-seq clonotypes had one read, totaling approximately 3.3% of reads; RNA-seq: about 70% and 40%.

The V gene is TRBV5-1, the J gene TRBJ2-1, with TRBD1 matching 9 bases. This clonotype was sampled from a donor older than 35 with multiple myeloma. The sequenced sample consisted of a population of CD138-negative cells sorted from bone marrow. The CDR3 spells CASSRGQGDSYNEQFF. The CDR3 coding sequence is TGCGCCAGCAGCCGGGGACAGGGTGATTCCTACAATGAGCAGTTCTTC.